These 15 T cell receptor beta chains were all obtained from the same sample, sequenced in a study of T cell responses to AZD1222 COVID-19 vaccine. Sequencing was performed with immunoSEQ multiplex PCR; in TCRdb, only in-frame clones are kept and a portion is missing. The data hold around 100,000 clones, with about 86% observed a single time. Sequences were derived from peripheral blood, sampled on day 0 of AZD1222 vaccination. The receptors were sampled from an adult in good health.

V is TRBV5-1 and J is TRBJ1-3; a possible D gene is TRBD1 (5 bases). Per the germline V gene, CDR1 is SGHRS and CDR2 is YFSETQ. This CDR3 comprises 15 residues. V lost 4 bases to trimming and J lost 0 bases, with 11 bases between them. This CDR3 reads CASSPTVSSGNTIYF. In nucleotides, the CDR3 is TGCGCCAGCAGCCCGACAGTCTCCTCTGGAAACACCATATATTTT.

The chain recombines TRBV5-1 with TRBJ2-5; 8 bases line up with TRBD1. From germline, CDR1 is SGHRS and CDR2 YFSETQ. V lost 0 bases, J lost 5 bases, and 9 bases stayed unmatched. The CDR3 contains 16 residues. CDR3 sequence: CASSLGDRTIGETQYF. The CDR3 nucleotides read TGCGCCAGCAGCTTGGGGGACAGGACCATTGGGGAGACCCAGTACTTC.

The CDR3: CASSPRTGVEKLFF. The CDR3 DNA sequence: TGTGCCAGCAGCCCGCGGACAGGGGTTGAAAAACTGTTTTTT. The chain couples TRBV9 to TRBJ1-4, with 9 bases identical to TRBD1. V dropped 4 bases and J dropped 7; count of bases not matched to a gene: 5. CDR3 length: 14 residues. Germline loops: CDR1 SGDLS, CDR2 YYNGEE. The whole variable domain, filled in from reference TRBV9 and TRBJ1-4, reads DSGVTQTPKHLITATGQRVTLRCSPRSGDLSVYWYQQSLDQGLQFLIQYYNGEERAKGNILERFSAQQFPDLHSELNLSSLELGDSALYFCASSPRTGVEKLFFGSGTQLSVL.

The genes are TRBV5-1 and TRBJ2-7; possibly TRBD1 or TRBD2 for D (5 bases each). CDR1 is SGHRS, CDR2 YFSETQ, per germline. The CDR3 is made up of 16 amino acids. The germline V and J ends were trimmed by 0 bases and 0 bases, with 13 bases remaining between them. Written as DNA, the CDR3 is TGCGCCAGCAGCTTGGGGGGACCGACGAGCTCCTACGAGCAGTACTTC. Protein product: CASSLGGPTSSYEQYF.

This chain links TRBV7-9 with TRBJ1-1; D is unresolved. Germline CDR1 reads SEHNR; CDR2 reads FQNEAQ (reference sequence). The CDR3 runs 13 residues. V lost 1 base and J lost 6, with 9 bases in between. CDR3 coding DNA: TGTGCCAGCAGCTTAGTATTAAGGGCTGAAGCTTTCTTT. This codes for CASSLVLRAEAFF.

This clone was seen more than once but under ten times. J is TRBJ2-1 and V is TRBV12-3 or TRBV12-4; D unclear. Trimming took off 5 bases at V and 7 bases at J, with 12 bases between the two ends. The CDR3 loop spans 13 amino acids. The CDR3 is CASSRTEANEQFF. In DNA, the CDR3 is TGTGCCAGCAGTCGAACAGAAGCGAATGAGCAGTTCTTC.

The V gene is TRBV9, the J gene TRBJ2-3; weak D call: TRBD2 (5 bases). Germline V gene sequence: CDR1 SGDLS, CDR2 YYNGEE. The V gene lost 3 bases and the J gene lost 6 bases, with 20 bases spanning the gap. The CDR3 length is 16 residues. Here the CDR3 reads CASSEGLTLGVDTQYF. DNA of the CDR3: TGTGCCAGCAGCGAAGGACTCACCTTGGGCGTTGATACGCAGTATTTT.

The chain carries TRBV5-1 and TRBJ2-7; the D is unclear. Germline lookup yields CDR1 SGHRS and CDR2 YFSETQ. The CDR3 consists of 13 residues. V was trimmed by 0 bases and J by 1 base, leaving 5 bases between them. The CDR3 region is CASSLDPSYEQYF. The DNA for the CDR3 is TGCGCCAGCAGCTTGGATCCTTCCTACGAGCAGTACTTC.

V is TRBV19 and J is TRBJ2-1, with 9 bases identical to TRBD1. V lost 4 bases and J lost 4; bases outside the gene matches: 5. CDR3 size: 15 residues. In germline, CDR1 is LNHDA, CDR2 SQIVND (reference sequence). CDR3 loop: CASSTGDRVYNEQFF. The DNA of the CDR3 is TGTGCCAGTAGTACGGGGGACAGGGTGTACAATGAGCAGTTCTTC.

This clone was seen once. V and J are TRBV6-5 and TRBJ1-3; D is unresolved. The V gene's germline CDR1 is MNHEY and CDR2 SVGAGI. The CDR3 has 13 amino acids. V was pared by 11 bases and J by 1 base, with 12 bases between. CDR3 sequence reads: CAGAGFSGNTIYF. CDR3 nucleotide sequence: TGTGCCGGCGCAGGCTTTTCTGGAAACACCATATATTTT.

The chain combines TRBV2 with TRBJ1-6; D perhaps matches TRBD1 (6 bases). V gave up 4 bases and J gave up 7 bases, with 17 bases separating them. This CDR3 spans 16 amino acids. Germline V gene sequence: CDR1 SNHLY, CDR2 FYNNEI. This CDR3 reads CASSATPGTRNSPLHF. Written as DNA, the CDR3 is TGTGCCAGCAGTGCCACCCCCGGGACACGGAATTCACCCCTCCACTTT.

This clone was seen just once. The DNA of the CDR3 is TGTGCCAGCAGTTACCCTCCCGGGGGCAGGGACGGGGAGCTGTTTTTT. It specifies CASSYPPGGRDGELFF. The chain combines TRBV6-6 with TRBJ2-2, with D possibly called TRBD1 or TRBD2 (6 bases each). Germline V gene sequence: CDR1 MNHNY, CDR2 SVGAGI (reference sequence). Trimming pared 2 bases from V and 7 bases from J, leaving 17 bases between. CDR3 length: 16 residues.

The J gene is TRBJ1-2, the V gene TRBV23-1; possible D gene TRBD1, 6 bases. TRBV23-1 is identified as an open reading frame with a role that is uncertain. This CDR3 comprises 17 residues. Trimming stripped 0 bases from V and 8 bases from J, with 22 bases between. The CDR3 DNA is TGCGCCAGCAGTCAATCAGGGAACGGCAGGGGCGACGGAGGCTACACCTTC. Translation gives CASSQSGNGRGDGGYTF.

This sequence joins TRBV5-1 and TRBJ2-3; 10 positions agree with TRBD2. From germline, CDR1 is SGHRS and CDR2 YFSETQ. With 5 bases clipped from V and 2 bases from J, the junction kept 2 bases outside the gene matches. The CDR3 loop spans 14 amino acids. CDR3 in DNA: TGCGCCAGCAGAACTAGCGGGACCACAGATACGCAGTATTTT. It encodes CASRTSGTTDTQYF.

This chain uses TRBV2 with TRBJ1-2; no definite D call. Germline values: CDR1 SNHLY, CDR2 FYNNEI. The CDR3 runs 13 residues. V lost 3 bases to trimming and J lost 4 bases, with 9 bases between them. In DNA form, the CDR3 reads TGTGCCAGCAGTGAGCAGGCACGCTATGGCTACACCTTC. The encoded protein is CASSEQARYGYTF. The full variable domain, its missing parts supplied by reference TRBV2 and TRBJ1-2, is EPEVTQTPSHQVTQMGQEVILRCVPISNHLYFYWYRQILGQKVEFLVSFYNNEISEKSEIFDDQFSVERPDGSNFTLKIRSTKLEDSAMYFCASSEQARYGYTFGSGTRLTVV.